This TCR beta chain originates from a study of blood T cell repertoires in COVID-19. Some clones are missing from TCRdb's copy, which holds only in-frame ones; the method was immunoSEQ multiplex PCR. Altogether a few hundred thousand clones are present, around nine tenths being singletons, with the ten largest covering roughly a tenth. Germline values: CDR1 SGHNT, CDR2 YYREEE (reference sequence). The CDR3 has 14 amino acids. With 3 bases removed from V and 3 bases from J, the gap between germline ends came to 7 bases. J is TRBJ2-6 and V is TRBV5-4; D unresolved. The sample taken for sequencing was PBMCs or T cells enriched from blood (not recorded which). This clonotype originated in a woman in her 50s who had recovered from COVID-19. The CDR3 DNA reads as TGTGCCAGCAGCTCGAGCGTTGGGGCCAACGTCCTGACTTTC. Protein: CASSSSVGANVLTF.